The table lists the clone carrying this TCR beta chain with a few counts. Its antigen is unknown. This entry belongs to a study of blood T cells in healthy people across ages. Then a second PCR, running roughly 7 to 12 cycles, was carried out with a sample-barcoded 5' primer and a J-beta primer mix. MiXCR was run by TCRdb on the 5' RACE reads, yielding one entry per CDR3 protein. Of over 1,300,000 distinct CDR3 sequences listed, around 59% are singletons. Germline lookup yields CDR1 MGHRA and CDR2 YSYEKL. This CDR3 is built from 15 residues. V was pared by 4 bases and J by 3 bases, with 15 bases between. Study results and caveats: It was not possible, with unsorted PBMCs, to conclusively compare naive and antigen-experienced cells. Researchers judged that diversity estimates from one million T cells fell short of true values.

This clonotype was obtained from a young man in good health. Input material: blood. V gene TRBV4-1 combines with J gene TRBJ1-2; D is undetermined. DNA for the CDR3: TGCGCCAGCAGCCCCCCGGGAGGTTCCGACTATGGCTACACCTTC. Its translation: CASSPPGGSDYGYTF.